The T cell receptor (beta chain) under discussion was sequenced for a study of cytomegalovirus exposure and HLA in healthy donors. Study-wide findings and caveats: Sequencing depth roughly uniform across donors was assumed in presence/absence analyses.

The study ran its PCR with 60 Vbeta and 13 Jbeta primers. The data were produced by immunoSEQ multiplex PCR, yet TCRdb's version contains in-frame clones alone and is incomplete. The table records approximately 160,000 clones, around 78% of them present only once. On this clone: Its antigen remains unidentified.

V lost 4 bases, J lost 4 bases, and 10 bases stayed unmatched. The CDR3 is 15 residues long. Germline V gene data show CDR1 as SGHRS and CDR2 as YFSETQ. The V gene is TRBV5-1, the J gene TRBJ2-7, with 8 bases that match TRBD2. Sequenced: PBMCs. The source of this sequence is a man aged 40-49 years in good health and CMV-seronegative. CDR3 coding DNA: TGCGCCAGCAGCCCGTCCCAAGGACTAGCTTACGAGCAGTACTTC. Translated, it gives CASSPSQGLAYEQYF.